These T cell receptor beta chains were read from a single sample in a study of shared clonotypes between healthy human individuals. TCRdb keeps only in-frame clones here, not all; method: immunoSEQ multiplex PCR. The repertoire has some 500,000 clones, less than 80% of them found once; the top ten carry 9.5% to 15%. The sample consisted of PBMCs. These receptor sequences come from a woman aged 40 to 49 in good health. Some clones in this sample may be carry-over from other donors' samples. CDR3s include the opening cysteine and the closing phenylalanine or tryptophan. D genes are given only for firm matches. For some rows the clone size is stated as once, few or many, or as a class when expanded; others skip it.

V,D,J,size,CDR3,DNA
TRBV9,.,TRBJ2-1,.,CASSVGTPREEQFF,TGTGCCAGCAGCGTGGGGACCCCCCGTGAGGAGCAGTTCTTC
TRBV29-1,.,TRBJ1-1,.,CSVTWGGNTEAFF,TGCAGCGTGACTTGGGGGGGGAACACTGAAGCTTTCTTT
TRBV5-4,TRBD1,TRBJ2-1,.,CASSLSGTAYNEQFF,TGTGCCAGCAGCTTGTCCGGGACAGCGTACAATGAGCAGTTCTTC
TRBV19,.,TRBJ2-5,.,CASSSFGTILGWETQYF,TGTGCCAGTAGTAGCTTCGGGACGATCCTAGGTTGGGAGACCCAGTACTTC
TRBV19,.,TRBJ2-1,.,CASSQGIRQFF,TGTGCCAGTAGTCAGGGAATTCGGCAGTTCTTC
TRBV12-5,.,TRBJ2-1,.,CASGDGVGRHNEQFF,TGTGCTAGTGGCGACGGGGTAGGGAGGCACAATGAGCAGTTCTTC
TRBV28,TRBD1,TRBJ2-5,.,CASRGDRGIGTQYF,TGTGCCAGCAGGGGGGACAGGGGTATTGGGACCCAGTACTTC
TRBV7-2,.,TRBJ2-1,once,CASSFRGPYNEQFF,TGTGCCAGCAGCTTTCGGGGGCCCTACAATGAGCAGTTCTTC
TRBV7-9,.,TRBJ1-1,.,CASSPDLADTEAFF,TGTGCCAGCAGCCCTGACCTGGCGGACACTGAAGCTTTCTTT
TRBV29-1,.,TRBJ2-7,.,CSVEGGQSYEQYF,TGCAGCGTTGAAGGAGGACAGAGCTACGAGCAGTACTTC
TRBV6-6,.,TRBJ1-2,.,CASSYYGYTF,TGTGCCAGCAGTTACTATGGCTACACCTTC
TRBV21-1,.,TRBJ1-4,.,CAPPGLRAGEKLFF,TGTGCCCCTCCAGGGCTTAGGGCGGGTGAAAAACTGTTTTTT
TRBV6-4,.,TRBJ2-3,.,CASKPGASTDTQYF,TGTGCCAGCAAACCGGGAGCAAGCACAGATACGCAGTATTTT
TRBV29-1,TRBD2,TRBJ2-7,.,CSVSPSGSREQYF,TGCAGCGTTTCCCCTAGCGGGAGTCGGGAGCAGTACTTC
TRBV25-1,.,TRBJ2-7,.,CASSEYGDLYEQYF,TGTGCCAGCAGTGAATACGGGGACCTCTACGAGCAGTACTTC
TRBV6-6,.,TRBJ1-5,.,CASSLRPGGGQPQHF,TGTGCCAGCAGTTTGCGGCCAGGAGGAGGACAGCCCCAGCATTTT
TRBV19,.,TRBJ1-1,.,CASSPTVNTEAFF,TGTGCCAGTAGTCCGACTGTGAACACTGAAGCTTTCTTT
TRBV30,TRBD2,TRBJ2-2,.,CASRGRVTGELFF,TGTGCTTCCCGCGGGAGGGTTACCGGGGAGCTGTTTTTT
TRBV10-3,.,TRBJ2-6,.,CAISARQTETSSGGANVLTF,TGTGCCATCAGTGCGAGACAGACCGAAACATCCTCTGGGGGGGCCAACGTCCTGACTTTC
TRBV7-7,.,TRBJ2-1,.,CASSQSNRANEQFF,TGTGCCAGCAGCCAATCTAACAGGGCCAATGAGCAGTTCTTC
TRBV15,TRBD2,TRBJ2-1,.,CATSREPSGNNEQFF,TGTGCCACCAGCAGAGAACCGAGCGGGAACAATGAGCAGTTCTTC
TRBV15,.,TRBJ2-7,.,CATSRDGNEQYF,TGTGCCACCAGCAGAGATGGGAACGAGCAGTACTTC
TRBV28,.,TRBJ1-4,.,CASRVQGATNEKLFF,TGTGCCAGCAGGGTCCAGGGTGCTACTAATGAAAAACTGTTTTTT
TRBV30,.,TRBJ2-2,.,CACSTDRGTGELFF,TGTGCCTGCAGTACGGACAGAGGGACCGGGGAGCTGTTTTTT
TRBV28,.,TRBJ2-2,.,CASSPGLITGELFF,TGTGCCAGCAGTCCGGGACTCATCACCGGGGAGCTGTTTTTT
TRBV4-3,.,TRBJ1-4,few,CASSQRENEKLFF,TGCGCCAGCAGCCAGCGAGAGAATGAAAAACTGTTTTTT
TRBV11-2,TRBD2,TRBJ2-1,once,CASSRGLAEGNEQFF,TGTGCCAGCAGCCGAGGACTAGCGGAAGGCAATGAGCAGTTCTTC
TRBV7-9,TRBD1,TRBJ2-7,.,CASSSRTGSYEQYF,TGTGCCAGCAGCTCTCGGACAGGGAGCTACGAGCAGTACTTC
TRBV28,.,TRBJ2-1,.,CASSPPLFRSYNEQFF,TGTGCCAGCAGTCCCCCTCTCTTTCGCTCCTACAATGAGCAGTTCTTC
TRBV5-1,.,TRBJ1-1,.,CASSLDPGQPNTEAFF,TGCGCCAGCAGCTTGGACCCTGGGCAGCCGAACACTGAAGCTTTCTTT
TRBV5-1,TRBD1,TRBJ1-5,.,CASSYRTGAHVSSNQPQHF,TGCGCCAGCAGCTATCGGACAGGGGCACATGTTAGTAGCAATCAGCCCCAGCATTTT
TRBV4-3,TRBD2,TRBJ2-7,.,CASSSTAGGEDEQYF,TGCGCCAGCAGCTCAACAGCGGGGGGAGAGGACGAGCAGTACTTC
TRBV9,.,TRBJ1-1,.,CASSTRQDLNTEAFF,TGTGCCAGCAGCACCCGACAGGACCTGAACACTGAAGCTTTCTTT
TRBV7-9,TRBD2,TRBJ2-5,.,CASSLGAGIETQYF,TGTGCCAGCAGCTTAGGAGCGGGAATTGAGACCCAGTACTTC
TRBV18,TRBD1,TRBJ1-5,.,CASSLGQGGNQPQHF,TGTGCCAGCTCACTCGGACAGGGAGGCAATCAGCCCCAGCATTTT
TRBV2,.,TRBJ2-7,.,CASSPDGAYEQYF,TGTGCCAGCAGCCCTGACGGGGCCTACGAGCAGTACTTC
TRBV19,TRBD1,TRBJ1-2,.,CASSRGRDREYGYTF,TGTGCCAGTAGTAGGGGCCGGGACAGGGAGTATGGCTACACCTTC
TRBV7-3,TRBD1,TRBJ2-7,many,CASSMGQGVNEQYF,TGTGCCAGCAGCATGGGACAGGGGGTAAACGAGCAGTACTTC
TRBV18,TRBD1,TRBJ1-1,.,CASSSAYSRGGTEAFF,TGTGCCAGCTCATCAGCCTACTCCAGGGGGGGCACTGAAGCTTTCTTT
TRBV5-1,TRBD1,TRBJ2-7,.,CASSSTYGQGLYEQYF,TGCGCCAGCAGCTCGACCTACGGACAGGGTCTCTACGAGCAGTACTTC
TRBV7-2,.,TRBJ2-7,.,CASTGGISYEQYF,TGTGCCAGCACAGGGGGGATATCCTACGAGCAGTACTTC
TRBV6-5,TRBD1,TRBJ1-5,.,CASSLGTDLNQPQHF,TGTGCCAGCAGCCTCGGGACAGACTTAAATCAGCCCCAGCATTTT